This T cell receptor (beta chain) was identified during a study of tumor and adjacent non-tumor tissue in lung cancer. Study context: Stage I to III disease affected roughly 10 men and several women aged about 31 to 80.

The library came from three nested PCR rounds adapted from ARM-PCR protocols. MiXCR was run by TCRdb on the multiplex PCR reads, yielding one entry per CDR3 protein. The sample gives some 100,000 distinct CDR3 sequences, less than 75% of which show up once; approximately 19% is in the top ten. General study results and limits: Normal lung showed higher cumulative top 100 clone frequency than tumor. Tumor TCR diversity, when higher, was linked to shorter survival. TCR diversity was significantly greater in tumor than normal lung tissue.

RNA was extracted from bulk tissue without any cell sorting. The normal lung tissue was taken more than 3 cm from the tumor edge. Points on this clonotype: Its antigen remains unknown.

The CDR3 is made up of 14 amino acids. V shed 6 bases and J shed 5 bases, with 18 bases lying between them. Germline loops: CDR1 DFQATT, CDR2 SNEGSKA (reference sequence). This clonotype was sampled from a man younger than 40 with non-small cell lung cancer. V and J are TRBV20-1 and TRBJ2-3, with a tentative D call TRBD2 (6 bases). The sequenced sample was distant non-tumor lung tissue. The CDR3 loop reads CSAVRGLLLDTQYF. Written as DNA, the CDR3 is TGCAGTGCGGTAAGAGGACTACTTCTAGATACGCAGTATTTT.